The 29 T cell receptor beta chains below all came from one sample that was sequenced in a study of Ad26.COV2.S vaccination and SARS-CoV-2 variants. Regarding treatment: some 20 received Ad26.COV2.S at low or high dose, single or two shots; about five received placebo; per-sample allocation not given. Samples were taken on day 63 after the first vaccine or placebo injection. Measured with immunoSEQ multiplex PCR; TCRdb has only the in-frame clones, and not every one. Found here are more than 350,000 clones, 90% of them singletons; the top ten hold over 9%. The input for sequencing was peripheral blood, taken in a trial of Ad26.COV2.S vaccine versus placebo. These receptors came from a person between 18 and 60 years old who received the Ad26.COV2.S COVID-19 vaccine or a placebo.

The chain couples TRBV5-1 to TRBJ2-3, with 7 bases fitting TRBD1. The ends lost 4 bases at V and 2 bases at J; junction bases unmatched: 7. Germline V CDR1 and CDR2: SGHRS, YFSETQ. The CDR3 runs 15 residues. In nucleotides, the CDR3 is TGCGCCAGCAGCCCCTGGGACAGCGCCACAGATACGCAGTATTTT. Protein product: CASSPWDSATDTQYF.

V gene TRBV7-9 combines with J gene TRBJ2-7; TRBD1 aligns across 7 bases. The CDR3 is 15 residues long. J was trimmed by 3 bases and V by 4 bases; bases with no gene match: 9. The V gene's germline CDR1 is SEHNR and CDR2 FQNEAQ (reference sequence). CDR3 DNA sequence: TGTGCCAGCAGCTCCGAATACGGACAGGTCTACGAGCAGTACTTC. Its translation is CASSSEYGQVYEQYF.

The chain links TRBV7-3 to TRBJ1-6; D is unresolved. The CDR3 consists of 12 residues. The V end was cut by 2 bases, the J end by 6 bases, with 2 bases between. Germline CDR1 is SGHTA and CDR2 is FQGTGA. In DNA, the CDR3 is TGTGCCAGCAGCTTATTTAATTCACCCCTCCACTTT. Amino acids: CASSLFNSPLHF. The full variable domain, completed using reference TRBV7-3 and TRBJ1-6, is GAGVSQTPSNKVTEKGKYVELRCDPISGHTALYWYRQSLGQGPEFLIYFQGTGAADDSGLPNDRFFAVRPEGSVSTLKIQRTERGDSAVYLCASSLFNSPLHFGNGTRLTVT.

This chain links TRBV5-4 with TRBJ2-5; 7 nucleotides align to TRBD2. V gave up 5 bases and J gave up 0 bases; unmatched junction bases: 7. Germline CDR1 SGHNT, CDR2 YYREEE (reference sequence). The CDR3 is 15 residues long. The CDR3, as DNA: TGTGCCAGCAGTTCCCGAGGACTAGACCAAGAGACCCAGTACTTC. Its protein is CASSSRGLDQETQYF.

The genes are TRBV4-3 and TRBJ2-3, with D unclear. Trimming took 0 bases from V and 2 from J, leaving 12 bases between them. This CDR3 is 16 amino acids long. The V gene's germline CDR1 is LGHNA and CDR2 YSLEER. The DNA of the CDR3 is TGCGCCAGCAGCCAAGATCGGAACTTACCCACAGATACGCAGTATTTT. It translates to CASSQDRNLPTDTQYF.

This clone was seen only once. The CDR3 reads CASSIGGVETQYF. For the CDR3, the DNA is TGTGCCAGTAGTATAGGGGGAGTGGAGACCCAGTACTTC. V and J are TRBV19 and TRBJ2-5; the D gene is possibly TRBD2 (5 bases). The CDR3 sequence is 13 residues long. Germline V gene data show CDR1 as LNHDA and CDR2 as SQIVND (reference sequence). The V and J ends lost 1 base and 5 bases respectively, with 8 bases between them.

In this sample, this clone turned up a few times. The chain couples TRBV9 to TRBJ2-2; 8 bases are a match to TRBD1. Germline V CDR1 and CDR2: SGDLS, YYNGEE. CDR3 length: 14 amino acids. V lost 4 bases, J lost 6 bases, and 5 bases stayed unmatched. CDR3 DNA sequence: TGTGCCAGCAGCCTTCGGACAGGGTCCGGGGAGCTGTTTTTT. Residues: CASSLRTGSGELFF.

The chain links TRBV18 to TRBJ2-7; 7 bases map to TRBD1. The CDR3 loop spans 16 amino acids. V lost 1 base and J lost 3; bases outside the gene matches: 9. Germline V gene data show CDR1 as KGHSH and CDR2 as LQKENI. CDR3 nucleotide sequence: TGTGCCAGCTCACCACTCGGACAGGTCCCTCACTACGAGCAGTACTTC. Translating gives CASSPLGQVPHYEQYF.

The V call is TRBV5-4, the J call TRBJ2-5; 7 nucleotides line up with TRBD2. J was trimmed by 5 bases and V by 4 bases; bases with no gene match: 8. The germline V gene encodes CDR1 SGHNT and CDR2 YYREEE (reference sequence). The CDR3 has 14 amino acids. CDR3 nucleotide sequence: TGTGCCAGCAGCCAACGACTAGCAGGGGAGACCCAGTACTTC. The encoded protein is CASSQRLAGETQYF.

The rearrangement links TRBV27 to TRBJ2-7, with 10 positions matching TRBD2. Germline loops: CDR1 MNHEY, CDR2 SMNVEV (reference sequence). The CDR3 runs 14 residues. V was clipped by 10 bases and J by 4 bases; unmatched bases: 10. The CDR3 DNA reads as TGTGCCATCCACCTAGCGGGAGAGTTTTACGAGCAGTACTTC. It translates to CAIHLAGEFYEQYF.

This chain links TRBV6-4 with TRBJ2-5; TRBD2 aligns across 11 bases. The length of the CDR3 is 16 residues. V gave up 6 bases and J gave up 1 base; unmatched junction bases: 7. Germline lookup yields CDR1 MRHNA and CDR2 SNTAGT. The DNA for the CDR3 is TGTGCCAGCAGCGAAACCGGACTAGCGGGCCAAGAGACCCAGTACTTC. Encoded protein: CASSETGLAGQETQYF.

In its sample, this clone was seen once. This chain links TRBV3-1 (or the pseudogene TRBV3-2) with TRBJ2-1; D uncertain. The length of the CDR3 is 13 residues. The germline V gene has CDR1 LGHDT and CDR2 YNNKEL (reference sequence). V was cut by 4 bases and J by 8 bases, with 12 bases left in between. For the CDR3, the DNA is TGTGCCAGCAGCCCGAATATCTGGGATGAGCAGTTCTTC. It yields the protein CASSPNIWDEQFF.

The gene calls are TRBV2 and TRBJ2-1; D unresolved. The CDR3 is made up of 18 amino acids. The V gene lost 0 bases and the J gene lost 9 bases, with 24 bases spanning the gap. CDR1 and CDR2 from the germline V gene are SNHLY and FYNNEI. CDR3 residues: CASSEALVDAETDGEQFF. CDR3 bases: TGTGCCAGCAGTGAAGCGCTAGTAGATGCCGAGACCGACGGTGAGCAGTTCTTC.

The V call is TRBV5-1, the J call TRBJ2-2; D is undetermined. In germline, CDR1 is SGHRS, CDR2 YFSETQ. CDR3 length: 15 residues. V lost 4 bases, J lost 4 bases, and 14 bases lay in between. The CDR3 reads CASSANSGSTGELFF. CDR3 sequence (DNA): TGCGCCAGCAGCGCAAATTCCGGGTCCACCGGGGAGCTGTTTTTT. The full variable domain, in which reference TRBV5-1 and TRBJ2-2 provide the parts outside the CDR3, is KAGVTQTPRYLIKTRGQQVTLSCSPISGHRSVSWYQQTPGQGLQFLFEYFSETQRNKGNFPGRFSGRQFSNSRSEMNVSTLELGDSALYLCASSANSGSTGELFFGEGSRLTVL.

The chain is built from TRBV21-1 and TRBJ2-7; the table names TRBD1, a call not compared with the DNA. TRBV21-1 is a pseudogene locus. The CDR3 contains 15 residues. The CDR3 DNA sequence: TGTGCCAGCAGCAAAGGCACAGGGGTTTCCTACGAGCAGTACTTC. This sequence encodes CASSKGTGVSYEQYF.

This chain connects TRBV11-3 to TRBJ2-2; D remains ambiguous. V was cut by 3 bases and J by 4 bases, with 12 bases left in between. CDR1 SGHNT and CDR2 YENEEA come from the germline V gene. There are 15 residues in the CDR3. CDR3 sequence (DNA): TGTGCCAGCAGCTTCGGTGTGGCAGGCACCGGGGAGCTGTTTTTT. It encodes CASSFGVAGTGELFF.

This clone was seen only a few times. The chain links TRBV2 to TRBJ2-1; 7 nucleotides line up with TRBD2. The CDR3 runs 15 residues. Germline V gene lookup returns CDR1 SNHLY and CDR2 FYNNEI. V shed 7 bases, J shed 2 bases, and the junction held 8 bases outside the gene matches. This CDR3 reads CASTYGGDPYNEQFF. CDR3 bases: TGTGCCAGCACCTATGGGGGGGACCCCTACAATGAGCAGTTCTTC. The full variable domain, completed using reference TRBV2 and TRBJ2-1, is EPEVTQTPSHQVTQMGQEVILRCVPISNHLYFYWYRQILGQKVEFLVSFYNNEISEKSEIFDDQFSVERPDGSNFTLKIRSTKLEDSAMYFCASTYGGDPYNEQFFGPGTRLTVL.

The rearrangement uses TRBV7-8 and TRBJ1-5, with 9 bases fitting TRBD1. J lost 3 bases, V lost 1 base, and 1 base had no gene match. This CDR3 region has 15 residues. Germline-derived CDR1 and CDR2 are SGHVS and FQNEAQ. The CDR3 region has the DNA TGTGCCAGCAGCTTAGGGACAGGGGTCAATCAGCCCCAGCATTTT. Protein: CASSLGTGVNQPQHF.

The chain combines TRBV19 with TRBJ2-1; 11 bases are shared with TRBD2. V lost 4 bases, J lost 4 bases, and 6 bases stayed unmatched. The CDR3 has 16 residues. From germline, CDR1 is LNHDA and CDR2 SQIVND (reference sequence). CDR3 protein: CASSTSGLAAYNEQFF. CDR3 bases: TGTGCCAGTAGTACTTCGGGACTAGCGGCATACAATGAGCAGTTCTTC.

Concerning this clone itself: Other DNA sequences in this specimen translate into the identical CDR3. The rearrangement uses TRBV29-1 and TRBJ2-1; 10 positions agree with TRBD1. V lost 4 bases and J lost 3; bases outside the gene matches: 0. This CDR3 is 13 amino acids long. Looked up from germline, CDR1 is SQVTM and CDR2 is ANQGSEA. The CDR3: CSVGTGGYNEQFF. As DNA, the CDR3 is TGCAGCGTTGGGACAGGGGGCTACAATGAGCAGTTCTTC.

As concerns this clone: The sample holds other DNA sequences that translate to the same CDR3. The CDR3 sequence is CASSLQGATNEKLFF. DNA for the CDR3: TGCGCCAGCAGCTTGCAGGGAGCAACTAATGAAAAACTGTTTTTT. The chain carries TRBV5-1 and TRBJ1-4; possible D gene TRBD1, 5 bases. The ends were cut back, 1 base at V and 0 bases at J, with 7 bases in the middle. This CDR3 has 15 amino acids. Germline V gives CDR1 SGHRS, CDR2 YFSETQ.

The gene calls are TRBV4-3 and TRBJ1-4; D not resolved. CDR1 and CDR2 (germline): LGHNA, YSLEER. CDR3 length: 15 amino acids. V was cut by 0 bases and J by 3 bases, with 8 bases left in between. The CDR3 DNA is TGCGCCAGCAGCCAAGAAGGTGGTCCTAATGAAAAACTGTTTTTT. It codes for CASSQEGGPNEKLFF.

This chain joins TRBV11-1 and TRBJ2-7; D unresolved. Trimming took off 5 bases at V and 2 bases at J, with 10 bases between the two ends. Germline CDR1 is SGHAT and CDR2 is FQDESV (reference sequence). CDR3 length: 13 amino acids. CDR3 sequence (DNA): TGTGCCAGCAGCGTTGGAACCACCTACGAGCAGTACTTC. It encodes CASSVGTTYEQYF. Filled out from reference TRBV11-1 and TRBJ2-7, the complete variable domain reads EAEVAQSPRYKITEKSQAVAFWCDPISGHATLYWYRQILGQGPELLVQFQDESVVDDSQLPKDRFSAERLKGVDSTLKIQPAELGDSAMYLCASSVGTTYEQYFGPGTRLTVT.

This sequence joins TRBV19 and TRBJ2-7, with 10 nucleotides matching TRBD2. The ends lost 7 bases at V and 3 bases at J; junction bases unmatched: 3. Germline V gene sequence: CDR1 LNHDA, CDR2 SQIVND (reference sequence). The CDR3 has 13 amino acids. CDR3 bases: TGTGCCAGTAAGCAGCGGGAGGGCTACGAGCAGTACTTC. This codes for CASKQREGYEQYF.

The chain links TRBV3-1 (or the pseudogene TRBV3-2) to TRBJ1-1; D is unresolved. The CDR3 has 15 residues. V was shortened by 1 base and J by 0 bases, with 9 bases between the two germline ends. Germline V gene data show CDR1 as LGHDT and CDR2 as YNNKEL (reference sequence). The DNA of the CDR3 is TGTGCCAGCAGCCAAGGTAAAGCTATGAACACTGAAGCTTTCTTT. It specifies CASSQGKAMNTEAFF.

The chain combines TRBV7-9 with TRBJ1-1; 8 nucleotides agree with TRBD1. Germline CDR1 SEHNR, CDR2 FQNEAQ (reference sequence). The CDR3 contains 14 residues. Trimming took 4 bases from V and 5 from J; bases not matched to a gene: 6. The CDR3 nucleotides read TGTGCCAGCAGCTCCGACAGGGGAGCTACTGAAGCTTTCTTT. Amino acid sequence: CASSSDRGATEAFF.

V is TRBV3-1 (or the pseudogene TRBV3-2) and J is TRBJ1-1, with 8 bases that match TRBD1. The CDR3 is 14 amino acids. CDR1 and CDR2 (germline): LGHDT, YNNKEL (reference sequence). J was trimmed by 5 bases and V by 6 bases; bases with no gene match: 8. The CDR3 protein is CASRERQGRTEAFF. CDR3 nucleotides: TGTGCCAGCAGGGAAAGACAGGGGAGGACTGAAGCTTTCTTT.

The CDR3 DNA reads as TGTGCCAGCAGTCAGCTCTACGAGCAGTACTTC. This codes for CASSQLYEQYF. The chain employs TRBV6-2 or TRBV6-3 and TRBJ2-7; D remains ambiguous. Trimming took 5 bases from V and 3 from J, leaving 5 bases between them. The CDR3 has 11 amino acids. In germline, CDR1 is MNHEY, CDR2 SVGEGT.

J is TRBJ2-7 and V is TRBV6-5, with D possibly being TRBD1 (7 bases). The CDR3 is made up of 13 amino acids. V was pared by 6 bases and J by 6 bases, with 15 bases between. Germline-derived CDR1 and CDR2 are MNHEY and SVGAGI. CDR3 in amino acids: CASRRDSGIEQYF. The CDR3 coding sequence is TGTGCCAGCAGGCGGGACAGTGGTATCGAGCAGTACTTC.